This T cell receptor (beta chain) derives from a study of T cell repertoires in cytomegalovirus infection (dated by TCRdb to 2018 to 2020). General notes on the study: Donor HLA type was relevant to the analysis, as public TCR beta signatures indicated carriage of CMV infection together with the matching HLA type. The research as a whole found: Cumulative frequency of public TCR beta family members discriminated carriers of CMV infection plus the relevant HLA type in this cohort and an independent roughly 340-donor cohort. In the ex vivo response, HLA-C-restricted CMV-specific TCR beta clonotypes were dominant, and in two of eight donors the single most frequent clonotype came from this HLA-C-restricted group.

Many counts were recorded for this clonotype. Its antigen has not been determined. No quality values exist for individual bases; no much larger clone is one base distant. At the junction V is shortened by 5 bases and J by 1 base, with 13 bases in between. Including cysteine and phenylalanine, the CDR3 has 14 amino acids. Just CDR3 DNA is preserved here, 42 bases in frame from base 1. The germline V gene (reference sequence) provides CDR1 DFQATT and CDR2 SNEGSKA. TCRdb lists the instrument as Illumina HiSeq 1500. Starting from the raw public reads, TCRdb applied fastp trimming at Q25, assembled clones with MiXCR and retained in-frame beta chains. Each CDR3 protein gets just one entry, which takes the most common genes and DNA from the rows behind it. This sample gives under 350,000 distinct CDR3 sequences in total; 9.6% of them show up just once. The ten largest clones add up to less than 3% of the sample.

The TCR comes from a human donor in good health (CMV status not recorded). Some clones in this sample may be carry-over from other donors' samples. The chain is assembled from TRBV20-1 and TRBJ2-3; TRBD2 is possibly the D segment (7 matching bases). Sequencing was performed on PBMCs. The CDR3: CSAPKGGGTDTQYF. The DNA is TGCAGTGCTCCCAAAGGGGGGGGCACAGATACGCAGTATTTT.